These 14 T cell receptor beta chains share one sample of origin, sequenced in a study of T-cell memory formation after mild COVID-19 (dated by TCRdb to about 2021). The library came from 5' RACE. Sequencing was performed on an Illumina NovaSeq 6000. TCRdb ran its own pipeline on the public reads, namely fastp trimming at Q25 and MiXCR clone calling, and kept in-frame beta chains. Rows with a matching CDR3 protein are joined into one entry that keeps the most common DNA and genes. The sample records 360,000 or so distinct CDR3 sequences, approximately 29% of which are singletons. About 13% of the sample comes from the top ten. Sequencing was performed on PBMCs or a T cell subset sorted from them (not recorded which). The receptors stem from an adult woman who had mild COVID-19 (a few samples of this study predate the infection). The sample titles of this study are shuffled in the database, so cell type and time point are left out; the donor was told from shared clones.

This clonotype was detected ten times or more. This chain connects TRBV7-9 to TRBJ2-7; D gene uncertain. CDR1 is SEHNR and CDR2 is FQNEAQ in the germline V gene (reference sequence). This CDR3 region has 12 residues. V was clipped by 5 bases and J by 2 bases, with 7 bases between them. CDR3 sequence: CASSRSPYEQYF. The CDR3 nucleotides are TGTGCCAGCAGCCGTAGTCCCTACGAGCAGTACTTC.

The chain combines TRBV7-9 with TRBJ1-1; TRBD1 is a possible D gene (6 bases). The CDR3 has 21 amino acids. The germline gives CDR1 SEHNR, CDR2 FQNEAQ (reference sequence). V was cut by 5 bases and J by 5 bases, with 36 bases left in between. This CDR3 is CASSISGLVPLREGGRTEAFF. As DNA, the CDR3 is TGTGCCAGCAGCATATCGGGACTAGTGCCACTGAGGGAAGGGGGACGGACTGAAGCTTTCTTT.

The rearrangement uses TRBV4-2 and TRBJ2-4; TRBD1 matches at 9 bases. Germline assignment: CDR1 LGHNA and CDR2 YNFKEQ. The length of the CDR3 is 15 residues. V shed 3 bases and J 8 bases; nucleotides not matched to a gene: 8. The CDR3 DNA reads TGTGCCAGCAGCCATAGACAGGGGGTAGGAGACATTCAGTACTTC. It yields the protein CASSHRQGVGDIQYF.

This clonotype was observed at least ten times. This chain uses TRBV7-6 with TRBJ2-2, with D perhaps TRBD2 (6 bases). Trimming took 5 bases from V and 7 from J, leaving 11 bases between them. Germline assignment: CDR1 SGHVS and CDR2 FNYEAQ. The CDR3 is made up of 13 amino acids. Written as DNA, the CDR3 is TGTGCCAGCAGCCTAGGGAGGAGCGGGGAGCTGTTTTTT. This gives the protein CASSLGRSGELFF.

The chain couples TRBV5-4 to TRBJ2-5; 14 bases map to TRBD2. The trim removed 3 bases at V and 2 bases at J, leaving 6 bases unmatched. The germline V gene has CDR1 SGHNT and CDR2 YYREEE (reference sequence). The CDR3 consists of 17 residues. CDR3 sequence reads: CASSSHRTSGGQETQYF. CDR3 coding DNA: TGTGCCAGCAGCTCGCATCGGACTAGCGGGGGGCAAGAGACCCAGTACTTC.

This chain links TRBV24-1 with TRBJ2-1; D is possibly TRBD1 (6 bases). V was trimmed by 3 bases and J by 8 bases, leaving 16 bases between them. CDR1 and CDR2 from the germline V gene are KGHDR and SFDVKD. This CDR3 is 15 amino acids long. The DNA for the CDR3 is TGTGCCACCAGTGATACACAGGGCGAGAAGGATGAGCAGTTCTTC. Residues: CATSDTQGEKDEQFF.

This clonotype was observed a handful of times. The chain employs TRBV3-1 and TRBJ1-2; D remains ambiguous. The CDR3 runs to 12 residues. V lost 1 base and J 4 bases, leaving 4 bases between the germline ends. Per the germline V gene, CDR1 is LGHDT and CDR2 is YNNKEL (reference sequence). CDR3 in amino acids: CASSQVGYGYTF. CDR3 coding DNA: TGTGCCAGCAGCCAAGTCGGCTATGGCTACACCTTC.

This clonotype was counted only a few times. V and J are TRBV5-1 and TRBJ1-1; D is uncertain. CDR1 SGHRS and CDR2 YFSETQ come from the germline V gene. The CDR3 has 13 amino acids. The V end was cut by 1 base, the J end by 0 bases, with 4 bases between. CDR3 coding DNA: TGCGCCAGCAGCTTGAAGATGAACACTGAAGCTTTCTTT. It codes for CASSLKMNTEAFF.

This clonotype has more than one count but fewer than ten. The V call is TRBV13, the J call TRBJ1-1, with a possible D match to TRBD1 (6 bases). This CDR3 is 14 amino acids long. CDR1 is PRHDT and CDR2 is FYEKMQ in the germline V gene (reference sequence). V was shortened by 0 bases and J by 3 bases, with 8 bases between the two germline ends. CDR3 sequence reads: CASSLGAGDTEAFF. The CDR3 DNA sequence: TGTGCCAGCAGCTTAGGGGCAGGGGACACTGAAGCTTTCTTT.

The V and J genes are TRBV15 and TRBJ1-4; TRBD1 agrees at 10 bases. This CDR3 region has 13 residues. From germline, CDR1 is LNHNV and CDR2 YYDKDF (reference sequence). V lost 9 bases to trimming and J lost 7 bases; unmatched junction nucleotides: 5. This CDR3 reads CATRDRGAEKLFF. CDR3 in DNA: TGTGCCACTAGGGACAGGGGCGCTGAAAAACTGTTTTTT. Drawing the rest from reference TRBV15 and TRBJ1-4, the complete variable domain is DAMVIQNPRYQVTQFGKPVTLSCSQTLNHNVMYWYQQKSSQAPKLLFHYYDKDFNNEADTPDNFQSRRPNTSFCFLDIRSPGLGDTAMYLCATRDRGAEKLFFGSGTQLSVL.

This clonotype was counted a few times. The genes are TRBV5-1 and TRBJ2-5; 7 bases match TRBD2. Germline V lookup: CDR1 SGHRS, CDR2 YFSETQ. The CDR3 contains 12 residues. The junction had 4 bases not matched to a gene; V was cut back by 6 bases and J by 5 bases. For the CDR3, the DNA is TGCGCCAGCAAGGCGGGAGAGGAGACCCAGTACTTC. This sequence encodes CASKAGEETQYF.

The rearrangement joins TRBV28 to TRBJ2-1; a weak D match, TRBD2 (5 bases). The V end lost 11 bases, the J end lost 5 bases, and 22 bases lay between the germline ends. Germline V CDR1 and CDR2: MDHEN, SYDVKM. The CDR3 runs to 15 residues. The CDR3 DNA sequence: TGTGCCGAGTCGGGGTGGGGTAACGGGAACAATGAGCAGTTCTTC. The encoded protein is CAESGWGNGNNEQFF.

This clonotype was recorded a few times. This chain joins TRBV7-9 and TRBJ2-1, with 11 bases aligning to TRBD2. Germline V lookup: CDR1 SEHNR, CDR2 FQNEAQ (reference sequence). The CDR3 is 17 amino acids. V lost 4 bases to trimming and J lost 9 bases; unmatched junction nucleotides: 14. Written as DNA, the CDR3 is TGTGCCAGCAGCTGGGCCCAGCACCTAGCGGGAGGAAGTGAGCAGTTCTTC. It encodes CASSWAQHLAGGSEQFF. Full variable domain (remainder filled in from reference TRBV7-9 and TRBJ2-1): DTGVSQNPRHKITKRGQNVTFRCDPISEHNRLYWYRQTLGQGPEFLTYFQNEAQLEKSRLLSDRFSAERPKGSFSTLEIQRTEQGDSAMYLCASSWAQHLAGGSEQFFGPGTRLTVL.

The chain recombines TRBV24-1 with TRBJ2-1; D is possibly TRBD1 (6 bases). The CDR3 length is 16 residues. Germline assignment: CDR1 KGHDR and CDR2 SFDVKD. V lost 4 bases to trimming and J lost 6 bases, with 18 bases between them. Here the CDR3 DNA reads TGTGCCACCAGTGACCCCTCAGGGGTTGGAGGCAATGAGCAGTTCTTC. Its protein is CATSDPSGVGGNEQFF.